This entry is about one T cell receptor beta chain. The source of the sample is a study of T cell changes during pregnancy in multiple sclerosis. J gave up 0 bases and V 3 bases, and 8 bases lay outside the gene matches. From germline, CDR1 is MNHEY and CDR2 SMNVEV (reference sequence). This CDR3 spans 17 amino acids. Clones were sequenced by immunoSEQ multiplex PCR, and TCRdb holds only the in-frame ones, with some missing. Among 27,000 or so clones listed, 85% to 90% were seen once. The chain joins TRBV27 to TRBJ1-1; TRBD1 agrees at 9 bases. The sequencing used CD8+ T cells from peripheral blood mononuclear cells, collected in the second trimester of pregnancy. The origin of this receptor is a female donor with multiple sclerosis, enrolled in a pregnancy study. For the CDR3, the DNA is TGTGCCAGCAGTTTTACCCGGGACAGGGTGGTGAACACTGAAGCTTTCTTT. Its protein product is CASSFTRDRVVNTEAFF.